A single sample is the source of the 9 T cell receptor beta chains below, sequenced in a study of cytomegalovirus exposure and HLA in healthy donors. Sequencing was performed with immunoSEQ multiplex PCR; in TCRdb, only in-frame clones are kept and a portion is missing. Here the sample spans about 130,000 clones, over 80% being singletons. Sequencing was carried out using PBMCs. All receptors come from a woman younger than 45 in good health and CMV-seropositive.

The chain uses TRBV7-8 and TRBJ2-7; possibly TRBD2 for D (5 bases). The CDR3 is 14 amino acids. V lost 1 base to trimming and J lost 0 bases, with 7 bases between them. CDR1 and CDR2 (germline): SGHVS, FQNEAQ. The CDR3 here is CASSLGGGSYEQYF. Written as DNA, the CDR3 is TGTGCCAGCAGCTTAGGCGGAGGCTCCTACGAGCAGTACTTC.

The V gene is TRBV27, the J gene TRBJ2-1; 10 nucleotides agree with TRBD2. Germline CDR1 and CDR2: MNHEY and SMNVEV (reference sequence). The CDR3 spans 18 residues. V gave up 5 bases and J gave up 3 bases; unmatched junction bases: 13. DNA for the CDR3: TGTGCCAGCAGTACAGGGGGGGTAGCGGGAGGATTCTACAATGAGCAGTTCTTC. Protein sequence: CASSTGGVAGGFYNEQFF.

The table lists this clone with a count of one. V usage is TRBV29-1 and J usage is TRBJ2-7, with TRBD2 identical over 9 bases. The ends lost 0 bases at V and 2 bases at J; junction bases unmatched: 14. This CDR3 spans 18 amino acids. The V gene's germline CDR1 is SQVTM and CDR2 ANQGSEA. CDR3 sequence reads: CSVEDRRGGESWAYEQYF. CDR3 nucleotide sequence: TGCAGCGTTGAAGATCGTCGCGGGGGGGAGTCCTGGGCCTACGAGCAGTACTTC.

This sequence joins TRBV28 and TRBJ1-6; 10 bases match TRBD1. V was pared by 6 bases and J by 10 bases, with 6 bases of the junction left unmatched. The CDR3 runs 14 residues. CDR1 and CDR2 (germline): MDHEN, SYDVKM. The CDR3 loop is CASSRGQGGSPLHF. The CDR3 nucleotides are TGTGCCAGCAGCCGAGGACAGGGGGGATCACCCCTCCACTTT.

The table lists this clone with a count of one. V is TRBV11-2 and J is TRBJ2-1; TRBD2 agrees at 11 bases. Germline-derived CDR1 and CDR2 are SGHAT and FQNNGV. The CDR3 has 15 amino acids. The V gene end was trimmed by 3 bases and the J gene end by 6 bases; junction bases not matched to a gene: 4. The CDR3 coding sequence is TGTGCCAGCAGCTTTAGCGGGGGGGCCCTCAATGAGCAGTTCTTC. It encodes CASSFSGGALNEQFF.

CDR3 sequence (DNA): TGTGCCAGCAGCTTGGCCCTCAGCCTACTATACGGCAATGAGCAGTTCTTC. It translates to CASSLALSLLYGNEQFF. This rearrangement joins TRBV11-2 to TRBJ2-1; no reliable D call. CDR1 is SGHAT and CDR2 is FQNNGV in the germline V gene. Between the trimmed V and J ends, which lost 3 bases and 6 bases, there was a span of 21 bases. There are 17 residues in the CDR3.

The rearrangement uses TRBV2 and TRBJ2-7, with a tentative D call TRBD1 (6 bases). With 3 bases removed from V and 6 bases from J, the gap between germline ends came to 21 bases. The CDR3 has 16 residues. The germline V gene has CDR1 SNHLY and CDR2 FYNNEI. CDR3 loop: CASSEGAGSVSFEQYF. CDR3 DNA: TGTGCCAGCAGTGAGGGGGCGGGTTCTGTTTCGTTCGAGCAGTACTTC. Full variable domain (remainder filled in from reference TRBV2 and TRBJ2-7): EPEVTQTPSHQVTQMGQEVILRCVPISNHLYFYWYRQILGQKVEFLVSFYNNEISEKSEIFDDQFSVERPDGSNFTLKIRSTKLEDSAMYFCASSEGAGSVSFEQYFGPGTRLTVT.

This clone showed up just a few times. The chain uses TRBV15 and TRBJ1-2, with 9 positions matching TRBD1. Per germline, CDR1 LNHNV and CDR2 YYDKDF (reference sequence). The CDR3 totals 15 residues. V shed 4 bases, J shed 3 bases, and the junction held 6 bases outside the gene matches. The CDR3 reads CATSTGQGLYYGYTF. The CDR3 nucleotides read TGTGCCACCAGCACAGGACAGGGGCTATACTATGGCTACACCTTC.

The chain recombines TRBV29-1 with TRBJ2-7; 12 bases are a match to TRBD2. V shed 3 bases, J shed 4 bases, and the junction held 13 bases outside the gene matches. The length of the CDR3 is 17 residues. Germline V gene lookup returns CDR1 SQVTM and CDR2 ANQGSEA. The CDR3 nucleotides are TGCAGCGTTGACGCCGTACTAGCGGGAGGTAGCGGGTACGAGCAGTACTTC. Its translation: CSVDAVLAGGSGYEQYF.